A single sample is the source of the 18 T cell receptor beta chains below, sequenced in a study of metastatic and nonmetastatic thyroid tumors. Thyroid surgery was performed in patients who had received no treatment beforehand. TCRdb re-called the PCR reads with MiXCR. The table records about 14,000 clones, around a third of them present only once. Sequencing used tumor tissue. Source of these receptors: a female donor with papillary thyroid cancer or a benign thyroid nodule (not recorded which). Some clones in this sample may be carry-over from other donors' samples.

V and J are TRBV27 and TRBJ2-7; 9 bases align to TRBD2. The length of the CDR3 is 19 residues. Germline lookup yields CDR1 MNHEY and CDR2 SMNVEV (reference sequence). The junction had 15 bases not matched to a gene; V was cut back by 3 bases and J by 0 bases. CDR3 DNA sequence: TGTGCCAGCAGTTTGTCCCTACCCGGGACTAGCCTGGGCTCCTACGAGCAGTACTTC. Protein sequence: CASSLSLPGTSLGSYEQYF.

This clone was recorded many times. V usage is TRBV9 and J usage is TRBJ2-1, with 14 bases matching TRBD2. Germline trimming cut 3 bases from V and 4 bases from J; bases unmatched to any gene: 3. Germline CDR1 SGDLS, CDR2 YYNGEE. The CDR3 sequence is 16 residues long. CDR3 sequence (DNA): TGTGCCAGCAGCGCGGGGACTAGCGGGAGTTACAATGAGCAGTTCTTC. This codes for CASSAGTSGSYNEQFF. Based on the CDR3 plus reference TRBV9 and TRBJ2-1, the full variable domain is DSGVTQTPKHLITATGQRVTLRCSPRSGDLSVYWYQQSLDQGLQFLIQYYNGEERAKGNILERFSAQQFPDLHSELNLSSLELGDSALYFCASSAGTSGSYNEQFFGPGTRLTVL.

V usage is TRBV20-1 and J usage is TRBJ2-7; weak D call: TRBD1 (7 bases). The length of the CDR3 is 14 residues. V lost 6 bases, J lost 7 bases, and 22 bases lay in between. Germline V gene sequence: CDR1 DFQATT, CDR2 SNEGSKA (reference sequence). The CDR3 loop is CSAVTGRQEAEQYF. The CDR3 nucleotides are TGCAGTGCGGTGACAGGGAGGCAGGAGGCAGAGCAGTACTTC.

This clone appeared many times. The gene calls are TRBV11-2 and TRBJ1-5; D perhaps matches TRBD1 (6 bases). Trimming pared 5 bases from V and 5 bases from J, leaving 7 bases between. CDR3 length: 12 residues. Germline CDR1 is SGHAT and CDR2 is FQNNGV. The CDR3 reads CASSHRDQPQHF. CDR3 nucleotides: TGTGCCAGCAGCCACAGGGATCAGCCCCAGCATTTT.

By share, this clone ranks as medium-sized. The CDR3 sequence: CASRPTGGPSPLHF. CDR3 DNA sequence: TGTGCCAGCAGGCCGACAGGGGGCCCATCACCCCTCCACTTT. This rearrangement joins TRBV6-1 to TRBJ1-6; 10 bases are shared with TRBD1. With 6 bases clipped from V and 10 bases from J, the junction kept 6 bases outside the gene matches. The CDR3 totals 14 residues. The V gene's germline CDR1 is MNHNS and CDR2 SASEGT.

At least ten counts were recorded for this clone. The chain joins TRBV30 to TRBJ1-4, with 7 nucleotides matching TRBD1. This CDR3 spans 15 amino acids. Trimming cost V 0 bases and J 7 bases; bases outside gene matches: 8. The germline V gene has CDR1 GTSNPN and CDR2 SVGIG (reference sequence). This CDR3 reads CAWSVRGQLGEKLFF. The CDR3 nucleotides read TGTGCCTGGAGTGTCAGGGGACAGTTAGGTGAAAAACTGTTTTTT. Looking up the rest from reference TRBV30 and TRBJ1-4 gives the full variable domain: SQTIHQWPATLVQPVGSPLSLECTVEGTSNPNLYWYRQAAGRGLQLLFYSVGIGQISSEVPQNLSASRPQDRQFILSSKKLLLSDSGFYLCAWSVRGQLGEKLFFGSGTQLSVL.

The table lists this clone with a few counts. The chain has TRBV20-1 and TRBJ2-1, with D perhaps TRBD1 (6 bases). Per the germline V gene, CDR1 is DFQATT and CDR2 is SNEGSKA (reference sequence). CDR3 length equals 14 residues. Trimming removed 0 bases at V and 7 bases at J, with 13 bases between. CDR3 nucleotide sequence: TGCAGTGCTAGAGATTGGCAGGGGACGAATGAGCAGTTCTTC. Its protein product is CSARDWQGTNEQFF.

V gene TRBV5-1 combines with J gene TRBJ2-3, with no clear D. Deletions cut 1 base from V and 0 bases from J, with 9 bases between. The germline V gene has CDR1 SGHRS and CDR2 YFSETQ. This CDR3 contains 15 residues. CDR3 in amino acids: CASSLLSASTDTQYF. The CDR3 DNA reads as TGCGCCAGCAGCTTGTTATCGGCTAGCACAGATACGCAGTATTTT. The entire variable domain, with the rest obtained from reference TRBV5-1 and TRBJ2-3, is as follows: KAGVTQTPRYLIKTRGQQVTLSCSPISGHRSVSWYQQTPGQGLQFLFEYFSETQRNKGNFPGRFSGRQFSNSRSEMNVSTLELGDSALYLCASSLLSASTDTQYFGPGTRLTVL.

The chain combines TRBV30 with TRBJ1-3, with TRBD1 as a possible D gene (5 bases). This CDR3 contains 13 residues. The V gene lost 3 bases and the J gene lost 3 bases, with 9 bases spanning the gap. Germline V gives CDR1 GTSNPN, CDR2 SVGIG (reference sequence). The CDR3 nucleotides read TGTGCCTGGAGGACAGCGGATGGAAACACCATATATTTT. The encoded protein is CAWRTADGNTIYF.

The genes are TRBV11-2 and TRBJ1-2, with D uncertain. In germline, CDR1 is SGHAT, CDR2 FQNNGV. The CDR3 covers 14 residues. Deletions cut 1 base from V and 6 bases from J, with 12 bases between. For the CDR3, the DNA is TGTGCCAGCAGCTTAGGTTTGGGGTCGGATGGCTACACCTTC. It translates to CASSLGLGSDGYTF. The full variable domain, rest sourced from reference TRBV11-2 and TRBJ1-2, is EAGVAQSPRYKIIEKRQSVAFWCNPISGHATLYWYQQILGQGPKLLIQFQNNGVVDDSQLPKDRFSAERLKGVDSTLKIQPAKLEDSAVYLCASSLGLGSDGYTFGSGTRLTVV.

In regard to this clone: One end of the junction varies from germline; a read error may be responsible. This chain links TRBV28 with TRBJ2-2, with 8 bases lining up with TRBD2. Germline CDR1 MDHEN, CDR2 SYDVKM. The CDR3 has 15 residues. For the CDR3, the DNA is TGTGCCAGCAGGGGGCGGGGGGCGAACATCGGGGAGCTGTTTTTT. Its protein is CASRGRGANIGELFF.

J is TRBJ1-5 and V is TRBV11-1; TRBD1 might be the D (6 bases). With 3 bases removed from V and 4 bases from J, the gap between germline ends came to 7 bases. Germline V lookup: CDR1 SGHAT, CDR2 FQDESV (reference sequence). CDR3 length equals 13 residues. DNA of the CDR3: TGTGCCAGCAGCTTGGACAGAAATCAGCCCCAGCATTTT. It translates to CASSLDRNQPQHF.

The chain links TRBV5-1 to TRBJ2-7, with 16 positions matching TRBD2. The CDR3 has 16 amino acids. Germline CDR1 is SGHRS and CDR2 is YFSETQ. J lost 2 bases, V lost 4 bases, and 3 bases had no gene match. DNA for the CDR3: TGCGCCAGCAGCGGGGGACTAGCGGGAGGGACCTACGAGCAGTACTTC. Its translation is CASSGGLAGGTYEQYF.

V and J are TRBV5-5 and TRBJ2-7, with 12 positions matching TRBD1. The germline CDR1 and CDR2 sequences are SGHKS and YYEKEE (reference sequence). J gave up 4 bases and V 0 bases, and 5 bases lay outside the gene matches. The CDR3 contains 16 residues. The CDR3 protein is CASSLAGTGGRYEQYF. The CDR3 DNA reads TGTGCCAGCAGCTTGGCCGGGACAGGGGGCAGATACGAGCAGTACTTC.

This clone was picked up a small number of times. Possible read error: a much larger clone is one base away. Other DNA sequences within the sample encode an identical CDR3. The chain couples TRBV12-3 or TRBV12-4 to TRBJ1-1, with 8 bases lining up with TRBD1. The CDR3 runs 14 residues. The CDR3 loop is CASSFVDRGTEAFF. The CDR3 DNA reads TGTGCCAGCAGTTTTGTCGACAGGGGCACTGAAGCCTTCTTT.

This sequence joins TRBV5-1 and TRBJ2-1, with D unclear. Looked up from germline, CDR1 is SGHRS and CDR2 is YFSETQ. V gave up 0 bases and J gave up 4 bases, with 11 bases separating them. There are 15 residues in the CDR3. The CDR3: CASSLGTVQYNEQFF. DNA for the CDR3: TGCGCCAGCAGCTTGGGAACGGTTCAGTACAATGAGCAGTTCTTC.

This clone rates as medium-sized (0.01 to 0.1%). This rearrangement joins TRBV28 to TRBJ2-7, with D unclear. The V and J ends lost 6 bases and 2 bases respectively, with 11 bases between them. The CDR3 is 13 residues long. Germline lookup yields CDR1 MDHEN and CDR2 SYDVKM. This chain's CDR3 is CASRPRGTYEQYF. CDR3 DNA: TGTGCCAGCAGGCCCCGAGGAACCTACGAGCAGTACTTC.

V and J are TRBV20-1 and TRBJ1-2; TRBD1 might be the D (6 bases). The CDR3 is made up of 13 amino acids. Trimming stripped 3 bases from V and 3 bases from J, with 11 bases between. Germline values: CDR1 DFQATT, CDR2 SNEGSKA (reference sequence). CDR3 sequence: CSASEQGYYGYTF. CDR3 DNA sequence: TGCAGTGCTAGCGAACAGGGATACTATGGCTACACCTTC.